What follows describes a single T cell receptor beta chain. What it binds is not known. Compared with germline, one end of the junction differs, possibly owing to a read error. The CDR3 is made up of 15 amino acids. Germline V gene data show CDR1 as SGHTA and CDR2 as FQGNSA. Investigators profiled TCR beta VDJ and CDR3 from genomic DNA template. TCRdb fed the reads into MiXCR, producing one record per CDR3 protein. The sample yields about 420,000 distinct CDR3 sequences, roughly 68% seen once. The data belong to a study of CD8+CD57+ T cells in acquired aplastic anemia. Study-level background: Recorded DNA amounts for sorted CD4+ and CD8+ cells had an average of approximately 3 ug. Sequencing produced an average of roughly 11 million reads per healthy donor for CD4+ cells. General study results and limits: Patients and controls were not found to differ significantly in CD8+ Simpson's diversity.

The V call is TRBV7-2, the J call TRBJ2-2, with 9 bases identical to TRBD2. What was sequenced was sorted CD4+, CD8+, or CD8+CD57+ T cells (not recorded which) from PBMCs. The sequence came from a human donor in good health, serving as a control. The CDR3 coding sequence is TGTGCCAGCAGCTTGACTCGCGGGGGGGTGGGGGGGCTGTTTTTT. Encoded protein: CASSLTRGGVGGLFF.